The sample holds many counts of the clone carrying this T cell receptor (beta chain). This entry belongs to a study of prognosis after radiotherapy for stage I lung cancer. V lost 6 bases to trimming and J lost 5 bases; unmatched junction nucleotides: 8. This CDR3 spans 15 amino acids. Germline V CDR1 and CDR2: SNHLY, FYNNEI. Multiplex PCR, run in two rounds, amplified TCR beta CDR3 from genomic DNA. First-round PCR employed TRBV- and TRBJ-specific primers for each gene. TCRdb itself ran the multiplex PCR reads through MiXCR, one entry per CDR3 protein. The sample records approximately 30,000 distinct CDR3 sequences, more than 25% being singletons.

This material consisted of PBMCs, taken before or after stereotactic body radiation therapy (not recorded which). The TCR was taken from a donor at least 50 years old with non-small cell lung cancer. This chain uses TRBV2 with TRBJ2-1, with TRBD1 matching over 9 bases. This CDR3 is CASSATGGWDNEQFF. The CDR3 DNA reads TGTGCCAGCAGCGCCACAGGGGGCTGGGACAATGAGCAGTTCTTC.